The 17 T cell receptor beta chains presented below share a single source sample, sequenced in a study of shared clonotypes between healthy human individuals. The naive CD8 fraction comprised CD45RO-negative cells positively selected for CCR7 and excluded terminally differentiated effector memory CD45RA+ cells. TCRdb's copy holds only in-frame clones and misses some; the assay was immunoSEQ multiplex PCR. Among just over 2,000,000 clones, about 95% were seen once, and the ten largest hold about 1.1%. The source material was naive CD8+ T cells sorted from blood. The receptor source for this set is a man between 18 and 35 years old in good health.

This clone occurred once. This chain uses TRBV29-1 with TRBJ2-7; D might be TRBD1 or TRBD2, each matching 5 bases. Looked up from germline, CDR1 is SQVTM and CDR2 is ANQGSEA. Trimming took off 5 bases at V and 0 bases at J, with 14 bases between the two ends. CDR3 length equals 14 residues. CDR3 sequence reads: CSVSGQGSSYEQYF. CDR3 nucleotide sequence: TGCAGCGTTTCGGGGCAGGGTTCCTCCTACGAGCAGTACTTC.

The chain uses TRBV4-1 and TRBJ2-7; perhaps TRBD2 as D (6 bases). The V end was cut by 2 bases, the J end by 2 bases, with 16 bases between. The germline V gene encodes CDR1 MGHRA and CDR2 YSYEKL. The CDR3 length is 16 residues. CDR3 DNA: TGCGCCAGCAGCCAAAAGGAGGGAACCGGGACCTACGAGCAGTACTTC. Translated: CASSQKEGTGTYEQYF.

The J gene is TRBJ1-2, the V gene TRBV5-4; D is possibly TRBD1 (5 bases). The germline V gene has CDR1 SGHNT and CDR2 YYREEE (reference sequence). This CDR3 is built from 16 residues. V gave up 5 bases and J gave up 0 bases, with 17 bases separating them. The chain's CDR3 is CASREGAASTNYGYTF. In DNA form, the CDR3 reads TGTGCCAGCAGGGAAGGGGCGGCCAGCACTAACTATGGCTACACCTTC.

CDR3 sequence: CASSLSAGSYEQYF. CDR3 DNA sequence: TGTGCCAGCAGCTTGTCGGCAGGATCCTACGAGCAGTACTTC. The V gene is TRBV5-5, the J gene TRBJ2-7; no firm D call. Germline CDR1 is SGHKS and CDR2 is YYEKEE (reference sequence). V lost 1 base and J 1 base, leaving 9 bases between the germline ends. The CDR3 contains 14 residues.

This CDR3 reads CANIIRACNQPQHF. Written as DNA, the CDR3 is TGTGCCAACATAATTCGGGCCTGCAATCAGCCCCAGCATTTT. The chain recombines TRBV6-6 with TRBJ1-5; D remains unclear. V lost 10 bases and J 2 bases, leaving 15 bases between the germline ends. There are 14 residues in the CDR3. The germline CDR1 and CDR2 sequences are MNHNY and SVGAGI (reference sequence).

A remark on this clone: One end of the junction varies from germline; a read error may be responsible. The V call is TRBV30, the J call TRBJ2-2; TRBD2 matches at 14 bases. The CDR3 has 14 amino acids. Germline CDR1 and CDR2: GTSNPN and SVGIG (reference sequence). As DNA, the CDR3 is TGTGCCTTGACTAGCGGGAGGGCCGGCGGGGAGCTGTCTTTT. Translated: CALTSGRAGGELSF.

This chain joins TRBV7-2 and TRBJ2-7, with TRBD2 matching over 11 bases. In germline, CDR1 is SGHTA, CDR2 FQGNSA. J gave up 5 bases and V 5 bases, and 8 bases lay outside the gene matches. The CDR3 contains 15 residues. The CDR3 DNA reads TGTGCCAGCAGCAAAACTAGCGGGAGCGACAACGAGCAGTACTTC. Translated, it gives CASSKTSGSDNEQYF.

The chain couples TRBV4-1 to TRBJ2-5, with a weak D call TRBD2 (6 bases). Trimming shortened V by 4 bases and J by 2 bases, and 14 bases separated the two germline ends. The germline CDR1 and CDR2 sequences are MGHRA and YSYEKL. CDR3 size: 15 residues. CDR3 residues: CASSPHLRGQETQYF. DNA for the CDR3: TGCGCCAGCAGCCCCCACCTACGGGGGCAAGAGACCCAGTACTTC.

The chain is built from TRBV11-3 and TRBJ1-1; D remains unclear. Germline CDR1 reads SGHNT; CDR2 reads YENEEA. There are 14 residues in the CDR3. V was trimmed by 2 bases and J by 7 bases, leaving 14 bases between them. In DNA, the CDR3 is TGTGCCAGCAGCTTAAACAGCGGGGATCTTGAAGCTTTCTTT. Its translation is CASSLNSGDLEAFF.

The V call is TRBV27, the J call TRBJ1-5, with D uncertain. Per the germline V gene, CDR1 is MNHEY and CDR2 is SMNVEV (reference sequence). The CDR3 consists of 16 residues. V lost 4 bases and J 6 bases, leaving 19 bases between the germline ends. CDR3 sequence reads: CASSSGSEVGSQPQHF. The CDR3 DNA follows: TGTGCCAGCAGTTCCGGGAGTGAGGTAGGAAGTCAGCCCCAGCATTTT.

The V call is TRBV27, the J call TRBJ2-2; 7 bases line up with TRBD1. Looked up from germline, CDR1 is MNHEY and CDR2 is SMNVEV (reference sequence). The CDR3 has 16 amino acids. Losses at the gene ends were 2 bases for V and 4 bases for J; bases not matched to a gene: 7. The CDR3 protein is CASSLIGDSFTGELFF. Written as DNA, the CDR3 is TGTGCCAGCAGTTTAATTGGGGACAGCTTCACCGGGGAGCTGTTTTTT.

The chain combines TRBV5-6 with TRBJ1-6, with 7 bases identical to TRBD1. CDR1 and CDR2 from the germline V gene are SGHDT and YYEEEE. This CDR3 is 17 amino acids long. The junction had 15 bases not matched to a gene; V was cut back by 4 bases and J by 8 bases. CDR3 in amino acids: CASSRVIDREPDSPLHF. CDR3 sequence (DNA): TGTGCCAGCAGCCGCGTAATAGACAGGGAACCGGATTCACCCCTCCACTTT.

V and J are TRBV5-1 and TRBJ2-3; 11 positions match TRBD2. The CDR3 sequence is 16 residues long. Germline V CDR1 and CDR2: SGHRS, YFSETQ. Trimming took 4 bases from V and 3 from J; bases not matched to a gene: 7. The CDR3 DNA is TGCGCCAGCAGCCTGCGACTAGCGGGGATGACAGATACGCAGTATTTT. Its translation is CASSLRLAGMTDTQYF. The complete variable domain, with remaining parts taken from reference TRBV5-1 and TRBJ2-3, reads KAGVTQTPRYLIKTRGQQVTLSCSPISGHRSVSWYQQTPGQGLQFLFEYFSETQRNKGNFPGRFSGRQFSNSRSEMNVSTLELGDSALYLCASSLRLAGMTDTQYFGPGTRLTVL.

V gene TRBV30 combines with J gene TRBJ1-1; tentatively, D is TRBD1 (5 bases). Germline V gene data show CDR1 as GTSNPN and CDR2 as SVGIG (reference sequence). V was shortened by 8 bases and J by 4 bases, with 14 bases between the two germline ends. This CDR3 is built from 12 residues. The CDR3 coding sequence is TGTGCCCGTACGGGACTTAGCACTGAAGCTTTCTTT. Protein product: CARTGLSTEAFF.

V is TRBV5-4 and J is TRBJ2-2, with a possible D match to TRBD2 (6 bases). Germline V lookup: CDR1 SGHNT, CDR2 YYREEE (reference sequence). Trimming shortened V by 4 bases and J by 7 bases, and 8 bases separated the two germline ends. CDR3 length: 12 residues. The CDR3, as DNA: TGTGCCAGCAGCATCGGGAGCGGGGAGCTGTTTTTT. Translation gives CASSIGSGELFF. The full variable domain, with the rest looked up from reference TRBV5-4 and TRBJ2-2, is ETGVTQSPTHLIKTRGQQVTLRCSSQSGHNTVSWYQQALGQGPQFIFQYYREEENGRGNFPPRFSGLQFPNYSSELNVNALELDDSALYLCASSIGSGELFFGEGSRLTVL.

The chain's CDR3 is CASSLVGSSTDTQYF. The CDR3 bases are TGTGCCAGCAGTTTAGTGGGTTCTAGCACAGATACGCAGTATTTT. This chain links TRBV27 with TRBJ2-3; D is unresolved. The CDR3 extends over 15 amino acids. Per germline, CDR1 MNHEY and CDR2 SMNVEV (reference sequence). Trimming cost V 2 bases and J 0 bases, with 9 bases left between them.

The chain is built from TRBV19 and TRBJ1-2; 8 positions agree with TRBD1. CDR3 length: 15 amino acids. CDR1 is LNHDA and CDR2 is SQIVND in the germline V gene (reference sequence). V lost 3 bases to trimming and J lost 7 bases; unmatched junction nucleotides: 10. This CDR3 reads CASSIEITGGGGYTF. As DNA, the CDR3 is TGTGCCAGTAGTATCGAGATTACAGGGGGAGGTGGCTACACCTTC.